A selection of T cell receptor beta chains follows, all from one sample in a study of identifying expanded T cells in peripheral blood. Sequencing was performed with immunoSEQ multiplex PCR; in TCRdb, only in-frame clones are kept and a portion is missing. The sample has some 100,000 clones; roughly 85% are singletons. Sequenced material: blood. Source of these receptors: a person between 18 and 75 years old in good health. CDR3s include the opening cysteine and the closing phenylalanine or tryptophan. The order of the fields is J gene, D gene, V gene, clone size, CDR3 DNA, CDR3 protein. A D gene is named only where the DNA matches it firmly. Not all rows give a size; the values are once, few, many and, for expanded clones, a class.

TRBJ1-5	.	TRBV28	once	TGTGCCAGCAGTCTGGACATTCGGCTCAATCAGCCCCAGCATTTT	CASSLDIRLNQPQHF
TRBJ2-5	.	TRBV5-4	.	TGTGCCAGCAGCGCGGCGGGGACCCAGTACTTC	CASSAAGTQYF
TRBJ2-2	TRBD2	TRBV5-4	once	TGTGCCAGCAGCTCAATAGCGGGGGGCCACACCGGGGAGCTGTTTTTT	CASSSIAGGHTGELFF
TRBJ2-3	TRBD1	TRBV18	.	TGTGCCAGCTCATCGAGACAGGGGGAAGATACGCAGTATTTT	CASSSRQGEDTQYF
TRBJ2-7	.	TRBV18	.	TGTGCCAGCTCAAACAAGGAACACGGGCGCGAGCAGTACTTC	CASSNKEHGREQYF
TRBJ1-1	.	TRBV5-8	.	TGTGCCAGCAGCTTCGGACGTTCTGAAGCTTTCTTT	CASSFGRSEAFF
TRBJ2-7	.	TRBV27	.	TGTGCCAGCAGTTCGTGGTTGGCAGCCGGGATTGCAGAGCAGTACTTC	CASSSWLAAGIAEQYF
TRBJ1-4	.	TRBV13	once	TGTGCCAGCAGCCCACAGCGGGATGAAAAACTGTTTTTT	CASSPQRDEKLFF
TRBJ1-4	.	TRBV28	.	TGTGCCAGCAGTTCCCCCCGGGGGGGGGTAAATGAAAAACTGTTTTTT	CASSSPRGGVNEKLFF
TRBJ1-5	TRBD1	TRBV30	once	TGTGCCTGGAGTTCACTGACAGGGGATCAGCCCCAGCATTTT	CAWSSLTGDQPQHF
TRBJ2-7	TRBD1	TRBV6-5	.	TGTGCCAGCAGTTACGACAGGGGAATCTCCTACGAGCAGTACTTC	CASSYDRGISYEQYF
TRBJ1-6	TRBD1	TRBV10-3	once	TGTGCCATCAGTGACCCTGAGGGGGGACAGATGATCCATAATTCACCCCTCCACTTT	CAISDPEGGQMIHNSPLHF
TRBJ1-5	TRBD1	TRBV7-9	.	TGTGCCAGCAGCTTAGAGGGGACAGGTATTTATCAGCCCCAGCATTTT	CASSLEGTGIYQPQHF
TRBJ2-7	.	TRBV2	.	TGTGCCAGCATACAGGACTACGAGCAGTACTTC	CASIQDYEQYF
TRBJ2-7	.	TRBV6-1	.	TGTGCCAGCAGTGAGTTGGGGCCGTCCTACGAGCAGTACTTC	CASSELGPSYEQYF